The 2 T cell receptor beta chains presented below share a single source sample, sequenced in a study of Ad26.COV2.S vaccination and SARS-CoV-2 variants (dated by TCRdb to about 2021). Libraries were built with the immunoSEQ multiplex PCR assay. Sourced from immuneACCESS, this table was stored by TCRdb with only in-frame sequences that have V and J called. A share of the clones is absent; for the studies checked, an unresolved V gene accounts for under half, and the remainder has no known explanation. This sample gives 350,000 to 500,000 clones in total; about 90% of them show up just once. The top ten constitute under 4.5% of the sample. The treatment or condition label for this specimen denotes: approximately 18 received Ad26.COV2.S at low or high dose, single or two shots; roughly 5 received placebo; per-sample allocation not given. For vaccine and placebo recipients, repertoires were sequenced using samples collected on day 63 after the first injection.

The specimen was peripheral blood, collected in a trial of Ad26.COV2.S vaccine versus placebo. These receptors were obtained from a person aged 18 to 65 who received the Ad26.COV2.S COVID-19 vaccine or a placebo.

This clone was observed a single time. The chain employs TRBV10-3 and TRBJ2-3, with 16 bases aligning to TRBD2. The V and J ends lost 6 bases and 5 bases, in that order; junction bases with no gene match: 8. This CDR3 is 17 amino acids long. Germline assignment: CDR1 ENHRY and CDR2 SYGVKD. The CDR3 DNA sequence: TGTGCCATCAGGGCGGGACTAGCGGGAGGGCCGGGAGATACGCAGTATTTT. Translation gives CAIRAGLAGGPGDTQYF.

V is TRBV11-2 and J is TRBJ2-5, with 7 bases lining up with TRBD2. The CDR3 is 13 amino acids. From germline, CDR1 is SGHAT and CDR2 FQNNGV. Trimming removed 3 bases from V and 7 bases from J; junction bases left unmatched: 5. The CDR3 DNA is TGTGCCAGCAGCTTGGGGGACTATGGGACCCAGTACTTC. This sequence encodes CASSLGDYGTQYF.